This TCR beta chain was recorded in a study of T cell responses to AZD1222 COVID-19 vaccine. The wider study: The study pooled second doses at about 4 or about 12 weeks.

Remarks on this clone: The antigen is undetermined.

Assay: immunoSEQ multiplex PCR; the TCRdb copy retains only in-frame clones and omits some. The sample holds approximately 74,000 clones; roughly 85% are singletons and the top ten take under 3%. The CDR3 consists of 14 residues. The germline V and J ends were trimmed by 7 bases and 3 bases, with 13 bases remaining between them. Germline loops: CDR1 WSHSY, CDR2 SAAADI. Study-level results: The CD4 TCRs associated with vaccination extended across spike and predominated at 160-218 and 743-854. Only a handful of AZD1222 recipients, several in all, had baseline seropositivity.

V usage is TRBV10-2 and J usage is TRBJ2-1; a weak D match, TRBD2 (5 bases). The clonotype originates from an adult in good health. The sequencing here drew on peripheral blood, taken on day 0 of AZD1222 vaccination. CDR3 bases: TGCGCCAGCAAACTCCCCGAGGGCTACAATGAGCAGTTCTTC. Its translation is CASKLPEGYNEQFF.